This TCR beta chain was captured in a study of metastatic and nonmetastatic thyroid tumors (dated by TCRdb to 2019 to 2021). Notes on the research overall: The researchers compared repertoires between peripheral blood samples and tumor or nodule tissue samples from patients with malignant or benign thyroid disease. The paper's findings and limits, for the study overall: In both blood and tumor samples, TCR beta diversity was reported to be significantly higher in malignant tumors than in benign nodules.

No treatment had been received by any patient before thyroid surgery. Using T-cell receptor beta sequencing, the study looked back at clinical samples from patients collected from about 2011 to 2018. This clone showed up many times. The antigen it recognizes is unknown. No per-base quality is available; no much larger clone lies one base away. Receptor libraries were prepared by PCR. Sequencing took place on an Illumina HiSeq 4000. The TCR beta-chain CDR3 region of each patient was profiled by high-throughput sequencing. Per the source publication's procedure: CDR3 differences across clinicopathological groups were used to build a classifier for discriminating distant-metastatic papillary thyroid cancer patients. Repertoire diversity was assessed with the Shannon index, and tumor-blood repertoire similarity with the Morisita-Horn index. The public reads were quality trimmed at Q25 with fastp and then assembled into clones with MiXCR by TCRdb, keeping productive beta chains. These V and J calls derive from TCRdb rather than the authors' analysis. The sample yields around 20,000 clones; around a third were counted once. The ten top clones hold less than 15% of the sample.

In the germline V gene, CDR1 corresponds to ENHRY and CDR2 to SYGVKD. V was cut back by 3 bases and J by 5 bases, leaving a gap of 14 bases between them. Taken from cysteine to phenylalanine, the CDR3 has 15 residues. The read is trimmed to its CDR3 DNA, 45 bases read in frame from base 1. The receptor comes from a female donor with papillary thyroid cancer or a benign thyroid nodule (not recorded which). Some clones in this sample may be carry-over from other donors' samples. Sequenced material: blood. The chain was built from TRBV10-3 and TRBJ2-1; the D gene is possibly TRBD1 or TRBD2, with 5 bases matching each. The CDR3 protein: CAISDPDGTDNEQFF. DNA sequence: TGTGCCATCAGTGACCCCGACGGGACGGACAATGAGCAGTTCTTC.